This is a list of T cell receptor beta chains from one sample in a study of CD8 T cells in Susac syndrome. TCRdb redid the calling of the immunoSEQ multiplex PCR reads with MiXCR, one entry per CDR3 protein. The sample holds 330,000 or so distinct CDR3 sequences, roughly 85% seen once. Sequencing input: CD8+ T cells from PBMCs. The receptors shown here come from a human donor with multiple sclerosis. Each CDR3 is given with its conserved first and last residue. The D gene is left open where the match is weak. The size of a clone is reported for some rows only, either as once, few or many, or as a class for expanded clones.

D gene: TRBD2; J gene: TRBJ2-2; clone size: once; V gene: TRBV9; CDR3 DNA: TGTGCCAGCACCTACGGACTAGGTGGCGGGGAGCTGTTTTTT; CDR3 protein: CASTYGLGGGELFF
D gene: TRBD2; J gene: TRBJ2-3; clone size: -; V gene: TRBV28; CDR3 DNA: TGTGCCAGCAGTTTAGGCGGGAGTAGGTATGATACGCAGTATTTT; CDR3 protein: CASSLGGSRYDTQYF
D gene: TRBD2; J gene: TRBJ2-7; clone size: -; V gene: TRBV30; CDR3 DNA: TGTGCCTGGCGTTCTAGCGGGAGTGGCGAGCAGTACTTC; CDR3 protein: CAWRSSGSGEQYF
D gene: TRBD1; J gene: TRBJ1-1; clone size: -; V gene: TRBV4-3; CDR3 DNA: TGCGCCAGCAGCCAAGACTGGGGACAGGAGGTTTTGGGGACTGAAGCTTTCTTT; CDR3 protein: CASSQDWGQEVLGTEAFF
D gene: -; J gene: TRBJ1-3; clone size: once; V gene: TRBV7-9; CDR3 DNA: TGTGCCAGCATTACCTCTGGAAACACCATATATTTT; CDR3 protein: CASITSGNTIYF
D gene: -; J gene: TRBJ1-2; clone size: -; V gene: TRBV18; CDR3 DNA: TGTGCCAGCTCACCGCACCGGGGGACCTCCTATGGCTACACCTTC; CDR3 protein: CASSPHRGTSYGYTF
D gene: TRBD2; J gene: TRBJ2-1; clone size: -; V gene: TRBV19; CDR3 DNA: TGTGCCAGTAGTGGACTAGCCGGGAAGATCAATGAGCAGTTCTTC; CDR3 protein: CASSGLAGKINEQFF
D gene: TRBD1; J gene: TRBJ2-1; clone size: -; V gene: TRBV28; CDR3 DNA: TGTGCCAGCAGTTTTAGCCACGGGACAGCCAATGAGCAGTTCTTC; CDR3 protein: CASSFSHGTANEQFF
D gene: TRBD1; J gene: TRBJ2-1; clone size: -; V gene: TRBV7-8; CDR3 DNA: TGTGCCAGCAGCTTAGCGGAGGACAGGGGGTACAATGAGCAGTTCTTC; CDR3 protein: CASSLAEDRGYNEQFF
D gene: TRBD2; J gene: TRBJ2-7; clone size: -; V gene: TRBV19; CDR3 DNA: TGTGCCAGTAGACCTGGGACTAGCGGCTACGAGCAGTACTTC; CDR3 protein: CASRPGTSGYEQYF
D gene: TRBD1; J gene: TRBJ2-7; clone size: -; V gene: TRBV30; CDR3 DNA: TGTGCCTGGACCCGAGGGACAGGGGGCCCCTACGAGCAGTACTTC; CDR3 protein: CAWTRGTGGPYEQYF
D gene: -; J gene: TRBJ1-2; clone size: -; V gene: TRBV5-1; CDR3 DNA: TGCGCCAGCAGCAGCGGGTGGCCTAATGGCTACACCTTC; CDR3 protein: CASSSGWPNGYTF
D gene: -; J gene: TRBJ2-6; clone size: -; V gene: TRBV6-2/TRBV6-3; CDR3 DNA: TGTGCCAGCAGTTACGTTTTGGGGACGGACGACGTCCTGACTTTC; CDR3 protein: CASSYVLGTDDVLTF
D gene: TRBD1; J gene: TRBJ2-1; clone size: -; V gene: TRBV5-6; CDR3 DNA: TGTGCCAGCAGCCCGACAGGGGAGATCTACAATGAGCAGTTCTTC; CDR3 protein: CASSPTGEIYNEQFF
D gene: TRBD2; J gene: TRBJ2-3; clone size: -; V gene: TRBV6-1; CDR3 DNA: TGTGCCAGCAGCCCCAATGGGTTTGCGGCTAGCGGGGTCACAGATACGCAGTATTTT; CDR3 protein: CASSPNGFAASGVTDTQYF
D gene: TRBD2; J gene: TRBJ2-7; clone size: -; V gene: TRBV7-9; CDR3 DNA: TGTGCCAGCCGACTGGGGGGGTCCGAGCAGTACTTC; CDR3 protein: CASRLGGSEQYF
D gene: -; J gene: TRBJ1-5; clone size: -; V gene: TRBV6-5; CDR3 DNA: TGTGCCAGCTGGCAGGGGAGGGGTCAGCCCCAGCATTTT; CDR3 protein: CASWQGRGQPQHF
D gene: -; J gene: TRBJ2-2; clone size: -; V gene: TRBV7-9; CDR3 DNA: TGTGCCAGCAGCAGTTTGCAGAGGGGAAACACCGGGGAGCTGTTTTTT; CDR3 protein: CASSSLQRGNTGELFF
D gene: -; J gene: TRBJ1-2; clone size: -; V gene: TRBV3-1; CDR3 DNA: TGTGCCAGCAGCCAAGATCGTCAGAATTATGGCTACACCTTC; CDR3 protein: CASSQDRQNYGYTF
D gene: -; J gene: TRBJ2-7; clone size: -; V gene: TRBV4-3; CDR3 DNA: TGCGCCAGCAGCCAAGAAGCCGGCTGGACGCCCTACGAGCAGTACTTC; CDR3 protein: CASSQEAGWTPYEQYF
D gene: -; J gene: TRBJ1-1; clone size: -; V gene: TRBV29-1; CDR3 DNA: TGCAGCGTTCAGGGGTGGGAAGCTTTCTTT; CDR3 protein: CSVQGWEAFF
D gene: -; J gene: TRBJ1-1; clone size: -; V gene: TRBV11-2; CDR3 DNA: TGTGCCAGCAGCTCAGGAAGAGTGAACACTGAAGCTTTCTTT; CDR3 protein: CASSSGRVNTEAFF
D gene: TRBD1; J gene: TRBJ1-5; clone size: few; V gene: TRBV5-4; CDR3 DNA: TGTGCCAGCGACAGGGGAGGGGGCAATCAGCCCCAGCATTTT; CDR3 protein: CASDRGGGNQPQHF
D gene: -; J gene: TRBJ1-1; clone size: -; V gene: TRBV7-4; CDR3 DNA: TGTGCCAGCAGTGGAACCCACAGGGCTGAAGCTTTCTTT; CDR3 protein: CASSGTHRAEAFF
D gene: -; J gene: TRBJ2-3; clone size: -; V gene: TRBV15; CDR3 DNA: TGTGCCACCATCCGAACGGCGGGCACAGATACGCAGTATTTT; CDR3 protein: CATIRTAGTDTQYF
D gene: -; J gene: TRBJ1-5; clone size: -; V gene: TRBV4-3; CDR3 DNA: TGCGCCAGCAGCCAAGATATGGTCATGAGCAATCAGCCCCAGCATTTT; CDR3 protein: CASSQDMVMSNQPQHF
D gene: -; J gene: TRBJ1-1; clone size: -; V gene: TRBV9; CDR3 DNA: TGTGCCAGCAGCGTGGGATGGGGGAACACTGAAGCTTTCTTT; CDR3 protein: CASSVGWGNTEAFF
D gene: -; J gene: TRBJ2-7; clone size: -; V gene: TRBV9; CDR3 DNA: TGTGCCAGCAACCGTGGAGGCCTGGGCTACGAGCAGTACTTC; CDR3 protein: CASNRGGLGYEQYF
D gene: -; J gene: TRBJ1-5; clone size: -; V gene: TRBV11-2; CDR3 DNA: TGTGCCAGCAGCCTTTCCGGGCAGATCAATCAGCCCCAGCATTTT; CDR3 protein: CASSLSGQINQPQHF
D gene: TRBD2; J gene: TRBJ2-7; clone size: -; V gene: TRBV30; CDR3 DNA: TGTGCCTGGAGTCTTGGACTAGCGGGCTCCTACGAGCAGTACTTC; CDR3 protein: CAWSLGLAGSYEQYF
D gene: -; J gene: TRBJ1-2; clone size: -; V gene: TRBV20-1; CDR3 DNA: TGCAGTGCTAGAGCCCTGGAGACCTTTGAGGGCTACACCTTC; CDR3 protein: CSARALETFEGYTF
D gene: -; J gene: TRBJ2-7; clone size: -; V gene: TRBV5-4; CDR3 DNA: TGTGCCAGCAGCCATACGGGCACACTCTCCTACGAGCAGTACTTC; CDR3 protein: CASSHTGTLSYEQYF
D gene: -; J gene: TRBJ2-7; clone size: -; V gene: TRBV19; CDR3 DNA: TGTGCCAGTAGTGCAGGACTCCTCTACGAGCAGTACTTC; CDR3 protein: CASSAGLLYEQYF
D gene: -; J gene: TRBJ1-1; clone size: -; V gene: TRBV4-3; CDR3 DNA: TGCGCCAGCAGCCAAGAAGGAGGGCTTGATACTGAAGCTTTCTTT; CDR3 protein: CASSQEGGLDTEAFF
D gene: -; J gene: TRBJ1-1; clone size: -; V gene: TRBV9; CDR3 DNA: TGTGCCAGCAGCGTAGAGGGGCAGCAGAACACTGAAGCTTTCTTT; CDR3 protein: CASSVEGQQNTEAFF
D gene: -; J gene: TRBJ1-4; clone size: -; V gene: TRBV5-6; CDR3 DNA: TGTGCCAGCAGCTGGAGTGGGGAAAAACTGTTTTTT; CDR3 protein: CASSWSGEKLFF
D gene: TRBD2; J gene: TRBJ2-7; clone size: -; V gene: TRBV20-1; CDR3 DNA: TGCAGTGCTAGAGATAGGACTAGCGGACACTTCCTTACAACATACGAGCAGTACTTC; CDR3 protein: CSARDRTSGHFLTTYEQYF
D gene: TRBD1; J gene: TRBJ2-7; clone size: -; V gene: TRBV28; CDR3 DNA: TGTGCCAGCAGCATCTTAGGGACAGGTTCCTACGAGCAGTACTTC; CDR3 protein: CASSILGTGSYEQYF
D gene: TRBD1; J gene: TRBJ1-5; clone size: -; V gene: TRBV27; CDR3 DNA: TGTGCCAGCAGTTGGTCACAGGGGTATCAGCCCCAGCATTTT; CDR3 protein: CASSWSQGYQPQHF
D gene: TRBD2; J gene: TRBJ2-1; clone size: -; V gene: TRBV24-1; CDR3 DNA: TGTGCCACCAGTGAAGGTCGCCTGACTAGCGGGAGTTTTAATGAGCAGTTCTTC; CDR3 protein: CATSEGRLTSGSFNEQFF
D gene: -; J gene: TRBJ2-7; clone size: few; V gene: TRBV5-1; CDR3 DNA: TGCGCCAGCAGCTCTTACGAAGGCCCCTACGAGCAGTACTTC; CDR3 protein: CASSSYEGPYEQYF
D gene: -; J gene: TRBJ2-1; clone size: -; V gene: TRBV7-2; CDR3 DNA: TGTGCCAGCGGCCCCCCGGGGGAGAGACCCCCCTACAATGAGCAGTTCTTC; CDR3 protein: CASGPPGERPPYNEQFF
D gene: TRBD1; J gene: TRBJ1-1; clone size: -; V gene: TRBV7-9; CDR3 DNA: TGTGCCGGATATGGGACAGCTCTCACTGAAGCTTTCTTT; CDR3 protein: CAGYGTALTEAFF
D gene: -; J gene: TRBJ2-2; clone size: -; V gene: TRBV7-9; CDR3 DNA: TGTGCCAGCAGCTTATACGCCCTAGCGTCCGGGGAGCTGTTTTTT; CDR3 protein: CASSLYALASGELFF
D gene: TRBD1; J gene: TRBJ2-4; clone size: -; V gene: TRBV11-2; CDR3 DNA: TGTGCCACGACCCCCTCCCCCGGGACAGGGGTCGAAAACATTCAGTACTTC; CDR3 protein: CATTPSPGTGVENIQYF
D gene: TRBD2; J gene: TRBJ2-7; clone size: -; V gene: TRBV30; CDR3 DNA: TGTGCCTGGACCGTAGGACTAGCCCCCTACGAGCAGTACTTC; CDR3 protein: CAWTVGLAPYEQYF
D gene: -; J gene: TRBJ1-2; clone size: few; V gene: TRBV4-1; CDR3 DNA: TGCGCCAGCAGCCAAGATCCGACGGGGTGGAATGGCTACACCTTC; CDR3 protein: CASSQDPTGWNGYTF
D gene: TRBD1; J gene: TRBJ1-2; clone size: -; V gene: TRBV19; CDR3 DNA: TGTGCCAGTAGTTTCGGACAGGCGGATGGCTACACCTTC; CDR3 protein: CASSFGQADGYTF
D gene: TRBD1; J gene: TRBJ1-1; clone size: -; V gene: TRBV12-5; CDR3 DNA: TGTGCTAGTGGCCCAGGGGGGGTAGCTGAAGCTTTCTTT; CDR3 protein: CASGPGGVAEAFF
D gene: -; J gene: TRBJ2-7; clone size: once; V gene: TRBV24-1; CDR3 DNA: TGTGCCACCAGTGATTTGGACTACGAGCAGTACTTC; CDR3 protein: CATSDLDYEQYF
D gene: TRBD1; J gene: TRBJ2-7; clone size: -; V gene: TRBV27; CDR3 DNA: TGTGCCAGCAGACAATCCTGGACAGGGAGCTACGAGCAGTACTTC; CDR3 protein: CASRQSWTGSYEQYF
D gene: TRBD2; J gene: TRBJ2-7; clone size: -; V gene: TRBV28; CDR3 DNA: TGTGCCAGCGGGGGGGGGTGGTCCCGTACCGTCTACGAGCAGTACTTC; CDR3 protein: CASGGGWSRTVYEQYF
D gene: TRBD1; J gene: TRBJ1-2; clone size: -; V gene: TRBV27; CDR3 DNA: TGTGCCAGCAGTTCCGGGACAGGGGCAGGCTACACCTTC; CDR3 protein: CASSSGTGAGYTF
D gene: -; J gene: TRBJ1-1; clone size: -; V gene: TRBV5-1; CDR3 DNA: TGCGCCAGCAGCCTGGGCGGGACCCGAGTGCTCCGGGACTTCAACACTGAAGCTTTCTTT; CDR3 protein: CASSLGGTRVLRDFNTEAFF
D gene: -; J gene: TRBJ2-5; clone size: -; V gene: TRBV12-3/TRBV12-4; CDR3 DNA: TGTGCCAGCACTACTCCAACCGGGCAAGAGACCCAGTACTTC; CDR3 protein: CASTTPTGQETQYF
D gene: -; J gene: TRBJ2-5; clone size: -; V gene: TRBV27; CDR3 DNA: TGTGCCAGCAGTTTCTCCCGACAGCCGGTACAAGAGACCCAGTACTTC; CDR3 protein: CASSFSRQPVQETQYF
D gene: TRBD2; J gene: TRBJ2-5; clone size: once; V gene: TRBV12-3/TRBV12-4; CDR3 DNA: TGTGCCAGCAGTCCGATGGGACTAGCGGGAGACCCGGGTCTCCACTTC; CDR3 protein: CASSPMGLAGDPGLHF